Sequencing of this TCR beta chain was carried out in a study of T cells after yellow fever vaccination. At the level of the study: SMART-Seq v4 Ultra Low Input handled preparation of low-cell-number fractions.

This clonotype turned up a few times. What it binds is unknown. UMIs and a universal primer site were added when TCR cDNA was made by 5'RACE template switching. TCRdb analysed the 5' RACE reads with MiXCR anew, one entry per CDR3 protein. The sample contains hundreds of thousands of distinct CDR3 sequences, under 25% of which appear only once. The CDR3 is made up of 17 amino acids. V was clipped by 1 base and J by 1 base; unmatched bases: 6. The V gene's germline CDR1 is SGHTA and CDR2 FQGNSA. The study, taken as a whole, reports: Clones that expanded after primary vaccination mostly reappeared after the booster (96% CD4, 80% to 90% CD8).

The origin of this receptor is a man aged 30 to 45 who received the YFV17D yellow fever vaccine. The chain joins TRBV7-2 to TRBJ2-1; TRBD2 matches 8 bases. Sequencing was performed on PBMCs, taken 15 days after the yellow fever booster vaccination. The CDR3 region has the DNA TGTGCCAGCAGCTTAGGCGGGGGGAGTAGGTCCTACAATGAGCAGTTCTTC. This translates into CASSLGGGSRSYNEQFF.